The present T cell receptor beta chain was sequenced within a study of blood T cell repertoires in COVID-19. Across the whole study: Both acute and convalescent COVID-19 samples were obtained from the United States, Italy and Spain. PBMCs, B-cell-depleted T cells, or T cells were the source of the cDNA or gDNA that made up the material.

The authors' processing: Scientists estimated how many nucleated cells there were by amplifying reference gene primers. Sequencing was performed with immunoSEQ multiplex PCR; in TCRdb, only in-frame clones are kept and a portion is missing. V, J and clone size are those of that table, while D and trimming were read from the DNA. Of some 83,000 clones listed, 87% are singletons. Trimming stripped 4 bases from V and 8 bases from J, with 13 bases between. Germline CDR1 and CDR2: SGHDT and YYEEEE. The CDR3 length is 13 residues. The origin of this receptor is a woman older than 75 with active or convalescent COVID-19. The chain couples TRBV5-6 to TRBJ1-3; D call uncertain. The sample taken for sequencing was peripheral blood. CDR3 nucleotide sequence: TGTGCCAGCAGCCCCTACCAGGTGGACACCATATATTTT. Translated: CASSPYQVDTIYF.